Reported below is one T cell receptor (beta chain). Methods used by the authors: Amplifying reference gene primers gave estimates of nucleated cell counts. Only in-frame clones appear in the TCRdb table, and some are missing; sequencing was by immunoSEQ multiplex PCR. The V and J calls and the clone size are those of that table, but D and trimming were determined from the DNA. The data show roughly 260,000 clones, roughly nine tenths seen once. V shed 4 bases, J shed 0 bases, and the junction held 11 bases outside the gene matches. The CDR3 is 17 residues long. Germline-derived CDR1 and CDR2 are SGHNT and YYREEE (reference sequence). This specimen comes from a study of blood T cell repertoires in COVID-19. Study in general: Acute and convalescent COVID-19 samples came from the United States, Italy and Spain. Sample material is recorded as cDNA or gDNA derived from T cells, B-cell-depleted T cells, or PBMCs.

Sequences were obtained from peripheral blood. The TCR comes from a man aged 60 to 75 who had recovered from COVID-19. The chain carries TRBV5-4 and TRBJ2-5, with 8 bases lining up with TRBD2. The CDR3 protein is CASSRVGGGTYQETQYF. In DNA, the CDR3 is TGTGCCAGCAGCCGGGTCGGCGGGGGGACGTACCAAGAGACCCAGTACTTC. Full variable domain (remainder filled in from reference TRBV5-4 and TRBJ2-5): ETGVTQSPTHLIKTRGQQVTLRCSSQSGHNTVSWYQQALGQGPQFIFQYYREEENGRGNFPPRFSGLQFPNYSSELNVNALELDDSALYLCASSRVGGGTYQETQYFGPGTRLLVL.